One and the same sample provided the 10 T cell receptor beta chains below, sequenced in a study of T-cell reconstitution after alpha-beta-depleted transplantation in children. Construction of the TCRbeta library involved unique molecular identifiers. TCRdb called the PCR reads again in MiXCR, with one record for every CDR3 protein. The repertoire includes over 300,000 distinct CDR3 sequences, about 9.3% of them detected once, and 2% to 3% sits in the top ten. The sequences come from PBMCs from the stem cell graft donor, collected from the stem cell graft. These receptors were collected from a human donor who donated a stem cell graft to a child with acute lymphoblastic leukemia.

This clonotype was recorded many times. One end of the junction varies from germline; a read error may be responsible. V usage is TRBV5-1 and J usage is TRBJ2-6; D is undetermined. The germline V gene has CDR1 SGHRS and CDR2 YFSETQ. The CDR3 extends over 14 amino acids. As DNA, the CDR3 is TGTGCCAGCAGTTTTAGCTCTGGGGCCAACGTCCTGACTTTC. It translates to CASSFSSGANVLTF. The entire variable domain, with the rest obtained from reference TRBV5-1 and TRBJ2-6, is as follows: KAGVTQTPRYLIKTRGQQVTLSCSPISGHRSVSWYQQTPGQGLQFLFEYFSETQRNKGNFPGRFSGRQFSNSRSEMNVSTLELGDSALYLCASSFSSGANVLTFGAGSRLTVL.

This clonotype was found a few times. The chain joins TRBV4-2 to TRBJ1-1; D call uncertain. Trimming stripped 4 bases from V and 1 base from J, with 13 bases between. Germline V gene lookup returns CDR1 LGHNA and CDR2 YNFKEQ. The CDR3 length is 15 residues. CDR3 loop: CASSLIFPSNTEAFF. CDR3 DNA: TGTGCCAGCAGCCTCATCTTCCCGTCGAACACTGAAGCTTTCTTT.

The chain joins TRBV6-1 to TRBJ2-5, with D possibly TRBD2 on 6 matching bases. Germline CDR1 MNHNS, CDR2 SASEGT. This CDR3 has 14 amino acids. V lost 8 bases and J 6 bases, leaving 19 bases between the germline ends. The CDR3 region has the DNA TGTGCCAGCGATAGCGGAGGGGCTCGGCAGACCCAGTACTTC. Its protein is CASDSGGARQTQYF.

This clonotype was counted between two and nine times. This chain joins TRBV7-8 and TRBJ2-7; D uncertain. Germline V gene lookup returns CDR1 SGHVS and CDR2 FQNEAQ. V was clipped by 0 bases and J by 2 bases, with 11 bases between them. This CDR3 spans 15 amino acids. CDR3 coding DNA: TGTGCCAGCAGCTTAGCAGGCCGCCCTACCTACGAGCAGTACTTC. Amino acids: CASSLAGRPTYEQYF.

This clonotype has at least ten counts. This chain links TRBV7-6 with TRBJ2-1; 8 nucleotides agree with TRBD2. CDR1 is SGHVS, CDR2 FNYEAQ, per germline. The V segment lost 0 bases and the J segment 0 bases; nucleotides outside the gene matches: 10. The CDR3 runs to 19 residues. CDR3 DNA sequence: TGTGCCAGCAGCTTAGCGTGGGCGGGAGGAGAGAGCTCCTACAATGAGCAGTTCTTC. Residues: CASSLAWAGGESSYNEQFF.

The chain is built from TRBV4-1 and TRBJ1-3; 7 positions match TRBD1. The germline V gene encodes CDR1 MGHRA and CDR2 YSYEKL. The CDR3 has 17 amino acids. V dropped 2 bases and J dropped 0; count of bases not matched to a gene: 7. This chain's CDR3 is CASSQPPGQSSGNTIYF. As DNA, the CDR3 is TGCGCCAGCAGCCAACCTCCGGGACAGAGCTCTGGAAACACCATATATTTT.

This clonotype was recorded a few times. The chain uses TRBV20-1 and TRBJ2-1, with 9 bases that match TRBD2. The CDR3 totals 15 residues. In germline, CDR1 is DFQATT, CDR2 SNEGSKA (reference sequence). V gave up 0 bases and J gave up 8 bases; unmatched junction bases: 8. The CDR3 is CSARDSGRSLDEQFF. In DNA form, the CDR3 reads TGCAGTGCTAGAGATAGCGGGAGAAGTCTGGATGAGCAGTTCTTC.

There are a few counts of this clonotype. This chain uses TRBV20-1 with TRBJ2-7; 9 bases match TRBD1. Germline assignment: CDR1 DFQATT and CDR2 SNEGSKA (reference sequence). The length of the CDR3 is 15 residues. The V segment lost 5 bases and the J segment 3 bases; nucleotides outside the gene matches: 11. CDR3 bases: TGCAGTGCTTTCTACTGGTCGGGACAGGGCTACGAGCAGTACTTC. The encoded protein is CSAFYWSGQGYEQYF.

The rearrangement links TRBV5-6 to TRBJ2-1; D is possibly TRBD2 (6 bases). The CDR3 totals 15 residues. Per the germline V gene, CDR1 is SGHDT and CDR2 is YYEEEE. Trimming removed 4 bases at V and 15 bases at J, with 26 bases between. The CDR3 loop is CASSGPGLPDVGPFF. The CDR3 nucleotides are TGTGCCAGCAGCGGTCCGGGACTCCCTGACGTTGGTCCGTTCTTC.

This clonotype was counted many times. The J gene is TRBJ2-3, the V gene TRBV27; D is uncertain. V shed 2 bases and J shed 4 bases, with 4 bases lying between them. Per the germline V gene, CDR1 is MNHEY and CDR2 is SMNVEV (reference sequence). This CDR3 comprises 12 residues. Here the CDR3 DNA reads TGTGCCAGCAGTTTACTCGCAGATACGCAGTATTTT. The encoded protein is CASSLLADTQYF.